This TCR beta chain is from a study of T cell changes during pregnancy in multiple sclerosis. Repertoires were generated with immunoSEQ multiplex PCR, while TCRdb's copy carries only in-frame clones and drops some. The repertoire has roughly 45,000 clones, roughly 94% of them found once; the top ten carry 5.5% to 6%. The specimen comprised CD8+ T cells from peripheral blood mononuclear cells, sampled in the first trimester of pregnancy. The sequence came from a female donor with multiple sclerosis, enrolled in a pregnancy study.

CDR3 residues: CASSFDNDNEQFF. In DNA, the CDR3 is TGTGCCAGCAGCTTTGACAACGACAATGAGCAGTTCTTC. V and J are TRBV11-3 and TRBJ2-1; no clear D. The CDR3 spans 13 residues. Germline CDR1 and CDR2: SGHNT and YENEEA. The V gene lost 3 bases and the J gene lost 5 bases, with 8 bases spanning the gap.